Sequencing of this TCR beta chain was carried out in a study of PD-1 blockade in classical Hodgkin lymphoma. In the study overall: Patients were given intravenous nivolumab, 3 mg/kg, every 2 weeks. Study-wide findings and caveats: When set against healthy donors, newly diagnosed patients were reported to show lower baseline TCR diversity. CD4+ but not CD8+ TCR diversity rose significantly by C4D1.

Only in-frame clones appear in the TCRdb table, and some are missing; sequencing was by immunoSEQ multiplex PCR. The sample shows tens of thousands of clones, around four fifths of them seen only once. Relapse was seen in all patients after autologous stem cell transplantation, and brentuximab vedotin exposure was variable. Relapsed/refractory classical Hodgkin lymphoma patients had complete, partial or progressive responses. For this clone: The antigen is not known.

The sequencing used peripheral blood mononuclear cells (PBMCs), collected at baseline. The sequence was obtained from a human donor with classical Hodgkin lymphoma.

CDR3 bases: TGCGCCAGCAGCTTTTTTCAAAGCAATCAGCCCCAGCATTTT. Amino acid sequence: CASSFFQSNQPQHF. The genes are TRBV10-2 and TRBJ1-5; no firm D call. The V end lost 6 bases, the J end lost 1 base, and 10 bases lay between the germline ends. CDR1 WSHSY and CDR2 SAAADI come from the germline V gene. CDR3 length: 14 residues.